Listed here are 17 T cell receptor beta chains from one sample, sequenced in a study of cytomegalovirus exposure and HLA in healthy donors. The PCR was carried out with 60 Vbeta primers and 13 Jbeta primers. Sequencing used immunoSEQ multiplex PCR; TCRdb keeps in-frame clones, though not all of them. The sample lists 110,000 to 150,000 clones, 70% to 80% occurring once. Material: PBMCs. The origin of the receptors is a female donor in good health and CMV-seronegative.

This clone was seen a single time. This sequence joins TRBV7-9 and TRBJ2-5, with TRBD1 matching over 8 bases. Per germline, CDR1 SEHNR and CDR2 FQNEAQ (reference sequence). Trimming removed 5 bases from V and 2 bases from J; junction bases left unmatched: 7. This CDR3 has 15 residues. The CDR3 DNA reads TGTGCCAGCAGCCCGCCCGGACAGGGTCAAGAGACCCAGTACTTC. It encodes CASSPPGQGQETQYF.

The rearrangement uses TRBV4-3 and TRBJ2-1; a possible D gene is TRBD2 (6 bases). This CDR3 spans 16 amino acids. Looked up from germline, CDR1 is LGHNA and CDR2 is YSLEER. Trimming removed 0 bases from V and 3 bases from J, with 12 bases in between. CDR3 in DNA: TGCGCCAGCAGCCAAGATCGGGCTAGCGACTACAATGAGCAGTTCTTC. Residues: CASSQDRASDYNEQFF.

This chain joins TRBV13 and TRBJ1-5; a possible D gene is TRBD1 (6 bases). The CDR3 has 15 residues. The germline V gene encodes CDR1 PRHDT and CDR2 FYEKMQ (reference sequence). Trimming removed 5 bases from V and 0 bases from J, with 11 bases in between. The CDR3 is CASSQGHLSNQPQHF. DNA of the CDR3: TGTGCCAGCAGCCAGGGACATCTTAGCAATCAGCCCCAGCATTTT.

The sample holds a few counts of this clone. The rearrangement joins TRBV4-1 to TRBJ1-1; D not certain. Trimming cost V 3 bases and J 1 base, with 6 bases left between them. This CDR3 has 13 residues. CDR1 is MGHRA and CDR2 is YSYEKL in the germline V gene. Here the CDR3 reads CASSQYRNTEAFF. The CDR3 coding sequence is TGCGCCAGCAGCCAGTACAGGAACACTGAAGCTTTCTTT.

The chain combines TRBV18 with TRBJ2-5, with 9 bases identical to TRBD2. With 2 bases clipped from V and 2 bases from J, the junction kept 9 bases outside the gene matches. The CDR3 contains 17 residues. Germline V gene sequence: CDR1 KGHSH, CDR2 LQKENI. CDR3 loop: CASSPGSSGGIQETQYF. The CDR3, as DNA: TGTGCCAGCTCACCAGGTTCGAGCGGGGGGATACAAGAGACCCAGTACTTC.

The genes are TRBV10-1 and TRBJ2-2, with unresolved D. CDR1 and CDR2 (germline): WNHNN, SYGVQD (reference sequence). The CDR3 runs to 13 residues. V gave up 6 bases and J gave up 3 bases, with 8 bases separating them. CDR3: CASSPHYTGELFF. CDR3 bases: TGCGCCAGCAGCCCCCACTACACCGGGGAGCTGTTTTTT.

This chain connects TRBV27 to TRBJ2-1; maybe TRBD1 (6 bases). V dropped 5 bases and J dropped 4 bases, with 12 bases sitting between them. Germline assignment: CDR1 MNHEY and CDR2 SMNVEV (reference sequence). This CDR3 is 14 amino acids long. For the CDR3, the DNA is TGTGCCAGCAGTCTCAGGGGAGTGTACAATGAGCAGTTCTTC. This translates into CASSLRGVYNEQFF.

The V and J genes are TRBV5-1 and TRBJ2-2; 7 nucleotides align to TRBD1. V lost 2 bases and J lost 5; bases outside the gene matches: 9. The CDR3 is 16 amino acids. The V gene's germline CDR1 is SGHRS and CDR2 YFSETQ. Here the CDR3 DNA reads TGCGCCAGCAGCTTACTACAGGGGCGATCAACCGGGGAGCTGTTTTTT. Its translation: CASSLLQGRSTGELFF.

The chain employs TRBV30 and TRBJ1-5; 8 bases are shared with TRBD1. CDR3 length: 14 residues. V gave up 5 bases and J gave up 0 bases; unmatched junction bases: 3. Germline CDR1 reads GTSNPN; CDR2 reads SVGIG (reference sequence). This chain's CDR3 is CAWWTGYSNQPQHF. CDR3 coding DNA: TGTGCCTGGTGGACAGGGTATAGCAATCAGCCCCAGCATTTT.

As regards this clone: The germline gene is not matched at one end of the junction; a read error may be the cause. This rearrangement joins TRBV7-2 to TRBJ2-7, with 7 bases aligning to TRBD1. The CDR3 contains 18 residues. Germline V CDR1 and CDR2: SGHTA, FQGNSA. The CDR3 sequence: CASGLKGGPSTGAYEQYF. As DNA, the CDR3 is TGTGCCAGCGGCTTAAAAGGGGGCCCTAGCACCGGGGCCTACGAGCAGTACTTC.

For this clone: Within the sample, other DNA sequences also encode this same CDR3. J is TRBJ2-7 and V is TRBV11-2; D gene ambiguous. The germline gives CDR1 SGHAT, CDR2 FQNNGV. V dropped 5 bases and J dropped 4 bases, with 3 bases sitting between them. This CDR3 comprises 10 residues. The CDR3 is CASSLYEQYF. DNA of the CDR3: TGTGCCAGCAGCCTTTACGAGCAGTACTTC.

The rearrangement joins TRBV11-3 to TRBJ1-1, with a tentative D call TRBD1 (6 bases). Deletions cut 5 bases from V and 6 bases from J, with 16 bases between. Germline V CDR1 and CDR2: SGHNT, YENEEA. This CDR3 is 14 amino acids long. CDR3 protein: CASSQGRGSAEAFF. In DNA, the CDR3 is TGTGCCAGCAGCCAAGGCAGGGGCAGCGCTGAAGCTTTCTTT.

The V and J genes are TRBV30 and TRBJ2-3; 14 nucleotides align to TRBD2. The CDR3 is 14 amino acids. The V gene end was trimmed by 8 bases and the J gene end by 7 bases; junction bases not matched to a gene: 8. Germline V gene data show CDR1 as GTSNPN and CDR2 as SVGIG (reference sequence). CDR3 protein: CAGRLAGGQNTQYF. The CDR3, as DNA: TGTGCCGGCCGACTAGCGGGGGGGCAAAATACGCAGTATTTT. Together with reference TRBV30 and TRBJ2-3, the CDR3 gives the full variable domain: SQTIHQWPATLVQPVGSPLSLECTVEGTSNPNLYWYRQAAGRGLQLLFYSVGIGQISSEVPQNLSASRPQDRQFILSSKKLLLSDSGFYLCAGRLAGGQNTQYFGPGTRLTVL.

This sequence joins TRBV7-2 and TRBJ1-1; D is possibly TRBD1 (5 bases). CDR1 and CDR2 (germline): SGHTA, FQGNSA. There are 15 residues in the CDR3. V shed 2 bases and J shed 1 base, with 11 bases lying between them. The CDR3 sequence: CASSLFGGGNTEAFF. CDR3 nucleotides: TGTGCCAGCAGCTTATTCGGGGGAGGGAACACTGAAGCTTTCTTT.

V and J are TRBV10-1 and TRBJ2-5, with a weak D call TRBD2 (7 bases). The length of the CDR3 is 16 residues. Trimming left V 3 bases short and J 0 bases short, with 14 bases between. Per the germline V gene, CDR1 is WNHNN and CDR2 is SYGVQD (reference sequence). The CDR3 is CASSDGGAGYQETQYF. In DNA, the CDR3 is TGCGCCAGCAGTGATGGGGGGGCCGGGTACCAAGAGACCCAGTACTTC.

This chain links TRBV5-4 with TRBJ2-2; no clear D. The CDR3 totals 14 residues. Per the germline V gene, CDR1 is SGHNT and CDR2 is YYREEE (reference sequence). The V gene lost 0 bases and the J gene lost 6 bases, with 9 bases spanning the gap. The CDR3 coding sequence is TGTGCCAGCAGCTTGGTTGGGCTCCCCGGGGAGCTGTTTTTT. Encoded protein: CASSLVGLPGELFF.

CDR3 nucleotide sequence: TGTGCCAGCAACGGACAGGGTAGACAGCCCCAGCATTTT. Translated, it gives CASNGQGRQPQHF. This chain joins TRBV6-6 and TRBJ1-5; 8 positions agree with TRBD1. The CDR3 length is 13 residues. Germline V gene data show CDR1 as MNHNY and CDR2 as SVGAGI (reference sequence). V lost 7 bases and J lost 7; bases outside the gene matches: 6.